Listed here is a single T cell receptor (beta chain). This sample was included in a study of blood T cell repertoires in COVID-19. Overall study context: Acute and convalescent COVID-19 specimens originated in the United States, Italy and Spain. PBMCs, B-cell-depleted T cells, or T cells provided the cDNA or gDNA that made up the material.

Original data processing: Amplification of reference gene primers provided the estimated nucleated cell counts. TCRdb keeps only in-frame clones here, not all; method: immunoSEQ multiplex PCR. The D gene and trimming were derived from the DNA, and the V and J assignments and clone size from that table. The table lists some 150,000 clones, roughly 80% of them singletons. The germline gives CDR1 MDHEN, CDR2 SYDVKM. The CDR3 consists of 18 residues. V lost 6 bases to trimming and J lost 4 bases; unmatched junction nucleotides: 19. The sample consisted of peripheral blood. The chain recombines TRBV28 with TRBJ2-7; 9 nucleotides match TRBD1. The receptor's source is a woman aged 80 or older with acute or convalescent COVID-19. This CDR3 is CASSRVAMGQGNGYEQYF. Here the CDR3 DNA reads TGTGCCAGCAGCCGGGTTGCAATGGGACAGGGAAACGGTTACGAGCAGTACTTC.